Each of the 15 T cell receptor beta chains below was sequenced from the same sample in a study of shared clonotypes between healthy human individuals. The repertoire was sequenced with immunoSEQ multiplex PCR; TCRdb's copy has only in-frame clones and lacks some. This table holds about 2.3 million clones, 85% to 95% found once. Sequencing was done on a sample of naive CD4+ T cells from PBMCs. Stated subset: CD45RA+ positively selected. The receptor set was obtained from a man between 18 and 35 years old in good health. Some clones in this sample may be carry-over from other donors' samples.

CDR3 sequence: CASSHRGLAENYNEQFF. As DNA, the CDR3 is TGCGCCAGCAGCCATAGGGGACTAGCGGAAAATTACAATGAGCAGTTCTTC. The chain uses TRBV4-1 and TRBJ2-1, with TRBD2 matching over 11 bases. The CDR3 loop spans 17 amino acids. Germline V lookup: CDR1 MGHRA, CDR2 YSYEKL. The J segment lost 4 bases and the V segment lost 3 bases, leaving 8 bases of the junction unmatched.

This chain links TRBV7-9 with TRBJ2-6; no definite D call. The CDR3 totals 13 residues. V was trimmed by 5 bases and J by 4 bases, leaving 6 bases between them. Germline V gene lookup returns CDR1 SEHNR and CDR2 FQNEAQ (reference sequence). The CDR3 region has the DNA TGTGCCAGCAGCGTGGCAGGGGCCAACGTCCTGACTTTC. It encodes CASSVAGANVLTF.

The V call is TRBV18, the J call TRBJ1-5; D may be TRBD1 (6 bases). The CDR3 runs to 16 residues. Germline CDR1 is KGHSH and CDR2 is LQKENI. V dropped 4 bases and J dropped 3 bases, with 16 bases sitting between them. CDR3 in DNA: TGTGCCAGCTCACTTCTCGGGGGCCGGGTCAATCAGCCCCAGCATTTT. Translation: CASSLLGGRVNQPQHF.

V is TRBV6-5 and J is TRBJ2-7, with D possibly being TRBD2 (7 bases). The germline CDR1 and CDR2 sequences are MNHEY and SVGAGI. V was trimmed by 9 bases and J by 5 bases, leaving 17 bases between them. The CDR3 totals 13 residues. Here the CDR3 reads CASRWGGSNEQYF. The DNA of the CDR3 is TGTGCCAGTCGATGGGGGGGCTCTAACGAGCAGTACTTC.

CDR3 amino acids: CASSLIGKGTEQFF. CDR3 nucleotide sequence: TGTGCCAGCAGTTTAATAGGGAAAGGCACTGAGCAGTTCTTC. The chain joins TRBV28 to TRBJ2-1; D is undetermined. The germline V and J ends were trimmed by 2 bases and 9 bases, with 14 bases remaining between them. CDR3 size: 14 residues. Germline CDR1 and CDR2: MDHEN and SYDVKM.

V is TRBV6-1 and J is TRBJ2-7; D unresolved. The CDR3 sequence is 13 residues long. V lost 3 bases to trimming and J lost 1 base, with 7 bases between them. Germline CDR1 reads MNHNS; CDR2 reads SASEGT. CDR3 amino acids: CASSEVESYEQYF. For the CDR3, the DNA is TGTGCCAGCAGTGAGGTTGAATCCTACGAGCAGTACTTC.

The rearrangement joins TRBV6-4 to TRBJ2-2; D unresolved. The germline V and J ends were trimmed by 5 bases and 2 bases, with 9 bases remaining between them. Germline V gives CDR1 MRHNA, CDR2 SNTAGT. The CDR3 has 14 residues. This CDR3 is CASSLQENTGELFF. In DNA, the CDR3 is TGTGCCAGCAGTCTTCAGGAAAACACCGGGGAGCTGTTTTTT.

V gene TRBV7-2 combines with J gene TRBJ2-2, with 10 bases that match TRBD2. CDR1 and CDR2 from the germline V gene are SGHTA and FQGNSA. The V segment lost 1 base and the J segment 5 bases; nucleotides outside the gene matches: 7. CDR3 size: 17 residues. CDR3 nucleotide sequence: TGTGCCAGCAGCTTAGGACTAGCGGGCCTGGGGACCGGGGAGCTGTTTTTT. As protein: CASSLGLAGLGTGELFF.

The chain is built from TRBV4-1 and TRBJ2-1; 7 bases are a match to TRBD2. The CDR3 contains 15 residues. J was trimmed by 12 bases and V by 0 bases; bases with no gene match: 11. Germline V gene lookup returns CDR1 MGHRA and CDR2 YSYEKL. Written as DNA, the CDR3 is TGCGCCAGCAGCCAAGAGACGGGAGGACCTGTAACGCAGTTCTTC. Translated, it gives CASSQETGGPVTQFF.

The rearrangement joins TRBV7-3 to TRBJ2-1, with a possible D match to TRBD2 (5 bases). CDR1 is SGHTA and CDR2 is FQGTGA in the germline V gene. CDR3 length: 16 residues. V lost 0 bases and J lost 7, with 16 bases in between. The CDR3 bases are TGTGCCAGCAGCTTAACTAGCGTGGGTCGAGGGAATGAGCAGTTCTTC. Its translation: CASSLTSVGRGNEQFF.

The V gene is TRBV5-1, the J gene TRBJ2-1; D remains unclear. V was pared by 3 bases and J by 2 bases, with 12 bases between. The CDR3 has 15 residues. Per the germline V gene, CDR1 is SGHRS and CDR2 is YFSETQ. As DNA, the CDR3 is TGCGCCAGCAGCTCGGACCCCGGAGCCTACAATGAGCAGTTCTTC. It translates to CASSSDPGAYNEQFF.

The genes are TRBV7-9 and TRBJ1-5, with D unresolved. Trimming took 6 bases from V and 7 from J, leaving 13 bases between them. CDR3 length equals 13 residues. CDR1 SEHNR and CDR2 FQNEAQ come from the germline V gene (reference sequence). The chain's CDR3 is CASSSGLTQPQHF. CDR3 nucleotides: TGTGCCAGCAGTTCGGGTCTTACCCAGCCCCAGCATTTT.

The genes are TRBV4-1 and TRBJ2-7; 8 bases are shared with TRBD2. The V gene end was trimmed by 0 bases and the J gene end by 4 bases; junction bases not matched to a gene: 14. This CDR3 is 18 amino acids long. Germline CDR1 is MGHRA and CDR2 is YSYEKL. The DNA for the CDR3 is TGCGCCAGCAGCCAAGATTTGCGGCTAACTAGCGGAGAGTACGAGCAGTACTTC. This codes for CASSQDLRLTSGEYEQYF.

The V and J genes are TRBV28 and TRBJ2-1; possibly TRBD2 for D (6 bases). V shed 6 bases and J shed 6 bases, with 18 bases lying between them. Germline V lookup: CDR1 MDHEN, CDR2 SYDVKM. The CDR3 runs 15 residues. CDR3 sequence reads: CASSLRLSGSNEQFF. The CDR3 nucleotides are TGTGCCAGCAGCCTCCGACTCTCCGGGAGCAATGAGCAGTTCTTC.

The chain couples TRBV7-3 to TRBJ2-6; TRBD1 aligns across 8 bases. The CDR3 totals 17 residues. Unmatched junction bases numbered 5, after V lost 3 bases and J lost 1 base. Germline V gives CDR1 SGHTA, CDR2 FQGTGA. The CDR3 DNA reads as TGTGCCAGCAGCTTCGGGACAGGCCAATCTGGGGCCAACGTCCTGACTTTC. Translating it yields CASSFGTGQSGANVLTF.